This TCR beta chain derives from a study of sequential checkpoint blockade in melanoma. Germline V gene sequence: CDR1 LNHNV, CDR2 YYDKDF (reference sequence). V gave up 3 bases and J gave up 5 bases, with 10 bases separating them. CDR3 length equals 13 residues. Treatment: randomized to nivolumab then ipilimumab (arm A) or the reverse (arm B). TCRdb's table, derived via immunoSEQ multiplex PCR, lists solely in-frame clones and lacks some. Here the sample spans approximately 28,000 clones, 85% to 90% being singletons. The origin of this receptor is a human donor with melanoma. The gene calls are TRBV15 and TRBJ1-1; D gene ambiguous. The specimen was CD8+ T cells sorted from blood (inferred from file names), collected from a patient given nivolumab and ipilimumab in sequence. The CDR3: CATSRGPGTEAFF. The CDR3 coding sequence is TGTGCCACCAGCAGGGGCCCGGGGACTGAAGCTTTCTTT.